One and the same sample provided the 22 T cell receptor beta chains below, sequenced in a study of T cells in Graves' hyperthyroidism and ophthalmopathy. RNA transcripts served as the template for amplifying TCR beta CDR3 regions. The primer set for the first-round RT-PCR of the TCR CDR3 was HTBI. Via MiXCR, TCRdb re-called the multiplex PCR reads, giving one row per CDR3 protein. The profile shows under 350,000 distinct CDR3 sequences, over 15% of them singletons. The sequenced sample consisted of blood. Receptors originate from a woman aged 60-75 years with Graves' ophthalmopathy.

This clonotype was recorded many times. This chain connects TRBV7-3 to TRBJ2-1; a possible D gene is TRBD2 (5 bases). Germline values: CDR1 SGHTA, CDR2 FQGTGA. V lost 1 base to trimming and J lost 5 bases, with 12 bases between them. The CDR3 length is 15 residues. The CDR3 reads CASSLNAGKHNEQFF. DNA of the CDR3: TGTGCCAGCAGCTTAAACGCCGGGAAACACAATGAGCAGTTCTTC.

This clonotype was counted ten times or more. This CDR3 reads CASSQYRSGPYEQYF. DNA of the CDR3: TGTGCCAGCAGTCAGTACCGTTCAGGGCCCTACGAGCAGTACTTC. The V and J genes are TRBV6-1 and TRBJ2-7, with D possibly TRBD1 on 5 matching bases. Trimming took 5 bases from V and 2 from J, leaving 16 bases between them. The CDR3 totals 15 residues. Germline-derived CDR1 and CDR2 are MNHNS and SASEGT.

This clonotype was counted only a few times. The chain recombines TRBV2 with TRBJ2-7; D not resolved. Germline V gene sequence: CDR1 SNHLY, CDR2 FYNNEI. The germline V and J ends were trimmed by 0 bases and 4 bases, with 7 bases remaining between them. This CDR3 comprises 13 residues. Written as DNA, the CDR3 is TGTGCCAGCAGTGAAGCGCTAGGGTACGAGCAGTACTTC. It specifies CASSEALGYEQYF.

Many counts were recorded for this clonotype. The J gene is TRBJ2-1, the V gene TRBV11-2; 10 bases are a match to TRBD2. The CDR3 totals 15 residues. V shed 6 bases and J 2 bases; nucleotides not matched to a gene: 4. From germline, CDR1 is SGHAT and CDR2 FQNNGV. The CDR3 nucleotides are TGTGCCAGCAGTTCACTAGCGGGGCCCTACAATGAGCAGTTCTTC. This sequence encodes CASSSLAGPYNEQFF.

This clonotype was recorded many times. J is TRBJ2-1 and V is TRBV11-2, with 9 bases that match TRBD1. V lost 4 bases, J lost 8 bases, and 3 bases stayed unmatched. Germline V gene data show CDR1 as SGHAT and CDR2 as FQNNGV. The CDR3 contains 13 residues. The CDR3 sequence: CASSSDRGDEQFF. In DNA form, the CDR3 reads TGTGCCAGCAGCTCCGACAGGGGGGATGAGCAGTTCTTC. The variable domain in full, completed from reference TRBV11-2 and TRBJ2-1, reads EAGVAQSPRYKIIEKRQSVAFWCNPISGHATLYWYQQILGQGPKLLIQFQNNGVVDDSQLPKDRFSAERLKGVDSTLKIQPAKLEDSAVYLCASSSDRGDEQFFGPGTRLTVL.

This clonotype was observed many times. CDR3 protein: CASSLAPRETQYF. The CDR3 DNA is TGTGCCAGCAGCTTAGCGCCGCGGGAGACCCAGTACTTC. The V and J genes are TRBV7-2 and TRBJ2-5; D is unclear. Germline V gene lookup returns CDR1 SGHTA and CDR2 FQGNSA. CDR3 size: 13 residues. Deletions cut 0 bases from V and 5 bases from J, with 7 bases between.

The table lists this clonotype with many counts. The chain couples TRBV6-2 or TRBV6-3 to TRBJ2-7; the D is unclear. This CDR3 has 12 residues. The ends were cut back, 5 bases at V and 3 bases at J, with 8 bases in the middle. The germline CDR1 and CDR2 sequences are MNHEY and SVGEGT. The CDR3 region has the DNA TGTGCCAGCAGTCCGGTTCACTACGAGCAGTACTTC. Residues: CASSPVHYEQYF.

This clonotype was seen at least ten times. The V call is TRBV11-2, the J call TRBJ2-1; D call uncertain. Trimming stripped 0 bases from V and 4 bases from J, with 7 bases between. Germline CDR1 is SGHAT and CDR2 is FQNNGV. This CDR3 has 14 residues. The chain's CDR3 is CASSLDPQYNEQFF. The CDR3 DNA follows: TGTGCCAGCAGCTTAGATCCCCAGTACAATGAGCAGTTCTTC.

This clonotype was observed many times. This rearrangement joins TRBV4-1 to TRBJ2-7; the match to TRBD2 covers 8 bases. The length of the CDR3 is 18 residues. V was clipped by 4 bases and J by 5 bases; unmatched bases: 19. CDR1 MGHRA and CDR2 YSYEKL come from the germline V gene. CDR3 sequence: CASSPGTTRLASTHEQYF. CDR3 bases: TGCGCCAGCAGCCCAGGGACTACACGACTAGCGTCCACCCACGAGCAGTACTTC.

This rearrangement joins TRBV7-9 to TRBJ2-6, with a possible D match to TRBD1 (7 bases). Per germline, CDR1 SEHNR and CDR2 FQNEAQ (reference sequence). Trimming took 4 bases from V and 0 from J, leaving 19 bases between them. The CDR3 spans 19 residues. The CDR3 DNA follows: TGTGCCAGCAGCTGGGACGCGCGGGACAGACTCTCTGGGGCCAACGTCCTGACTTTC. This sequence encodes CASSWDARDRLSGANVLTF.

This clonotype was counted between two and nine times. The chain joins TRBV7-9 to TRBJ2-2; TRBD2 matches at 11 bases. The CDR3 length is 18 residues. The germline V gene encodes CDR1 SEHNR and CDR2 FQNEAQ (reference sequence). Trimming removed 5 bases from V and 4 bases from J; junction bases left unmatched: 12. The CDR3: CASSGTSGARTATGELFF. The CDR3 DNA is TGTGCCAGCAGCGGGACTAGCGGAGCCCGGACGGCCACCGGGGAGCTGTTTTTT.

Many counts were recorded for this clonotype. An end of the junction differs from the germline gene, which may be a read error. The chain recombines TRBV20-1 with TRBJ1-5; 9 bases are a match to TRBD1. From germline, CDR1 is DFQATT and CDR2 SNEGSKA (reference sequence). This CDR3 is built from 14 residues. The CDR3 loop is CSARGGQGNRPQHF. CDR3 nucleotide sequence: TGCAGTGCTAGAGGTGGACAGGGGAATCGGCCCCAGCATTTT.

This clonotype was picked up a small number of times. This chain joins TRBV24-1 and TRBJ1-5, with D unclear. Per germline, CDR1 KGHDR and CDR2 SFDVKD. The CDR3 totals 14 residues. Trimming stripped 6 bases from V and 2 bases from J, with 10 bases between. CDR3 nucleotide sequence: TGTGCCACCAGTACCGGAAAGGGCAATCAGCCCCAGCATTTT. This gives the protein CATSTGKGNQPQHF.

The chain employs TRBV7-2 and TRBJ2-3; 7 bases map to TRBD2. This CDR3 comprises 16 residues. From germline, CDR1 is SGHTA and CDR2 FQGNSA. V trimming: 5 bases; J trimming: 0 bases; junction bases outside the gene matches: 8. DNA for the CDR3: TGTGCCAGCAGCGCAACCGGGACTACGAGCACAGATACGCAGTATTTT. It yields the protein CASSATGTTSTDTQYF.

The chain has TRBV6-1 and TRBJ2-2; the match to TRBD1 covers 7 bases. This CDR3 has 17 residues. Germline V gene lookup returns CDR1 MNHNS and CDR2 SASEGT. With 5 bases clipped from V and 3 bases from J, the junction kept 12 bases outside the gene matches. The CDR3 region is CASSYLSGTEYTGELFF. The CDR3 bases are TGTGCCAGCAGTTATTTGTCCGGGACAGAGTACACCGGGGAGCTGTTTTTT.

V and J are TRBV24-1 and TRBJ2-7; 11 nucleotides line up with TRBD1. This CDR3 has 15 residues. V lost 4 bases to trimming and J lost 4 bases; unmatched junction nucleotides: 5. Germline CDR1 and CDR2: KGHDR and SFDVKD. The CDR3 DNA sequence: TGTGCCACCAGTGACTCCGGGACAGGGGGGTACGAGCAGTACTTC. It yields the protein CATSDSGTGGYEQYF.

As regards this clonotype: Germline and junction disagree at one end, which may indicate a read error. V gene TRBV7-2 combines with J gene TRBJ2-5; TRBD2 aligns across 10 bases. The length of the CDR3 is 16 residues. Looked up from germline, CDR1 is SGHTA and CDR2 is FQGNSA. CDR3 in DNA: TGCGCCAGCAGCTCCTTTGGGTTAGCGGGGGGCAAGACCCAGTACTTC. Its translation: CASSSFGLAGGKTQYF.

Concerning this clonotype itself: At one end, the junction sequence differs from germline, possibly due to a read error. The rearrangement uses TRBV6-1 and TRBJ2-3, with D possibly matching TRBD1 (5 bases). There are 15 residues in the CDR3. The germline V gene has CDR1 MNHNS and CDR2 SASEGT. In DNA, the CDR3 is TGTGCCAGCAGCTCCCGCCCCTCGGTAACAGGTACGCAGTATTTT. It encodes CASSSRPSVTGTQYF.

The rearrangement uses TRBV27 and TRBJ1-5; D gene ambiguous. Germline CDR1 and CDR2: MNHEY and SMNVEV (reference sequence). The germline V and J ends were trimmed by 1 base and 4 bases, with 11 bases remaining between them. The CDR3 sequence is 15 residues long. CDR3 amino acids: CASSLLAGGNQPQHF. CDR3 sequence (DNA): TGTGCCAGCAGTTTATTGGCAGGAGGGAATCAGCCCCAGCATTTT.

This clonotype was recorded many times. The chain combines TRBV29-1 with TRBJ2-1; D possibly uses TRBD1 or TRBD2 (5 bases each). The CDR3 is made up of 14 amino acids. CDR1 and CDR2 from the germline V gene are SQVTM and ANQGSEA. With 6 bases removed from V and 1 base from J, the gap between germline ends came to 13 bases. CDR3 DNA: TGCAGCGTCCTTGGGGGAAGGTCCTACAATGAGCAGTTCTTC. Its protein product is CSVLGGRSYNEQFF.

This clonotype was recorded many times. V and J are TRBV6-2 or TRBV6-3 and TRBJ1-4, with D possibly matching TRBD1 (5 bases). The germline V gene has CDR1 MNHEY and CDR2 SVGEGT. V was cut by 6 bases and J by 5 bases, with 13 bases left in between. CDR3 length equals 14 residues. The CDR3: CASSSVGPNEKLFF. DNA for the CDR3: TGTGCCAGCAGCTCCGTGGGACCAAATGAAAAACTGTTTTTT.

This clonotype appeared many times. The genes are TRBV12-3 or TRBV12-4 and TRBJ1-6, with D hard to call. CDR3 size: 14 residues. Trimming took off 3 bases at V and 7 bases at J, with 10 bases between the two ends. The CDR3 sequence: CASSLDSSNSPLHF. DNA of the CDR3: TGTGCCAGCAGTTTGGACTCAAGCAATTCACCCCTCCACTTT.